This T cell receptor beta chain was identified in a study of T cell responses to AZD1222 COVID-19 vaccine. The overall study: Recipients boosted at about 4 weeks or about 12 weeks are pooled. Study-level points and caveats: Samples come after the peak T cell response, not at day 14. Donor demographics were predominantly white British with a female majority; clonal diversity may be underestimated. Dominant CD4 TCR responses targeted spike regions 160-218 and 743-854.

This clone was detected only once. Its antigen is unidentified. TCRdb keeps only in-frame clones here, not all; method: immunoSEQ multiplex PCR. The sample holds approximately 120,000 clones; 80% to 90% are singletons and the top ten take 3.5% to 5%. The germline gives CDR1 DFQATT, CDR2 SNEGSKA (reference sequence). Trimming shortened V by 3 bases and J by 8 bases, and 10 bases separated the two germline ends. The CDR3 runs to 11 residues. This chain links TRBV20-1 with TRBJ1-2, with no clear D. This receptor was identified in an adult in good health. The sequencing here drew on peripheral blood, taken on day 0 of AZD1222 vaccination. The CDR3: CSASAMVGYTF. The CDR3 region has the DNA TGCAGTGCTAGTGCGATGGTCGGCTACACCTTC.